The 6 T cell receptor beta chains below all came from one sample that was sequenced in a study of shared clonotypes between healthy human individuals. Sequenced by immunoSEQ multiplex PCR; TCRdb stores in-frame clones only, minus some. Of millions of clones listed, roughly 91% are singletons. CD8 cells regarded as naive lacked CD45RO, were positively chosen for CCR7, and omitted terminally differentiated effector memory CD45RA+ cells. Sequencing was done on a sample of naive CD8+ T cells from PBMCs. The origin of the receptors is a young man in good health. Some clones in this sample may be carry-over from other donors' samples.

The chain recombines TRBV7-8 with TRBJ2-5; either TRBD1 or TRBD2 may fit D (6 bases each). Per the germline V gene, CDR1 is SGHVS and CDR2 is FQNEAQ. This CDR3 is built from 16 residues. V was clipped by 5 bases and J by 5 bases, with 21 bases between them. The CDR3 bases are TGTGCCAGCAGCCCAAGGGGGGCTACCTTGGGGGAGACCCAGTACTTC. Encoded protein: CASSPRGATLGETQYF.

V is TRBV11-2 and J is TRBJ2-1; no clear D. Between the trimmed V and J ends, which lost 5 bases and 2 bases, there was a span of 13 bases. The germline V gene has CDR1 SGHAT and CDR2 FQNNGV. This CDR3 spans 15 amino acids. The CDR3 DNA is TGTGCCAGCAGCCGAGGTGGGCTAGCCTACAATGAGCAGTTCTTC. It specifies CASSRGGLAYNEQFF.

The chain employs TRBV5-4 and TRBJ2-7; the match to TRBD2 covers 11 bases. The CDR3 runs to 13 residues. Germline V lookup: CDR1 SGHNT, CDR2 YYREEE (reference sequence). V shed 8 bases, J shed 9 bases, and the junction held 10 bases outside the gene matches. The CDR3 is CASAALAGGLQYF. The CDR3 DNA sequence: TGTGCCAGTGCGGCCCTAGCGGGGGGCCTGCAGTACTTC.

CDR3 nucleotides: TGTGCCAGCAGCCCACGGGCGGGAGCCTACAATGAGCAGTTCTTC. This translates into CASSPRAGAYNEQFF. The rearrangement links TRBV7-3 to TRBJ2-1; 7 bases agree with TRBD2. The J segment lost 2 bases and the V segment lost 5 bases, leaving 6 bases of the junction unmatched. The CDR3 contains 15 residues. Germline CDR1 is SGHTA and CDR2 is FQGTGA.

The chain joins TRBV7-2 to TRBJ2-2; 12 bases map to TRBD2. CDR3 size: 16 residues. Germline CDR1 SGHTA, CDR2 FQGNSA. Trimming took 3 bases from V and 7 from J; bases not matched to a gene: 6. CDR3 nucleotide sequence: TGTGCCAGCAGCTTGCTAGCGGGAGGGCCTGGCGGGGAGCTGTTTTTT. It encodes CASSLLAGGPGGELFF. Full variable domain (missing parts from reference TRBV7-2 and TRBJ2-2): GAGVSQSPSNKVTEKGKDVELRCDPISGHTALYWYRQSLGQGLEFLIYFQGNSAPDKSGLPSDRFSAERTGGSVSTLTIQRTQQEDSAVYLCASSLLAGGPGGELFFGEGSRLTVL.

A remark on this clone: The same CDR3 arises from other DNA sequences in this sample as well. The chain combines TRBV4-1 with TRBJ2-5, with D unclear. The CDR3 runs to 15 residues. Germline CDR1 is MGHRA and CDR2 is YSYEKL. The V gene lost 1 base and the J gene lost 1 base, with 10 bases spanning the gap. CDR3 protein: CASSQVLTVQETQYF. The CDR3 bases are TGCGCCAGCAGCCAAGTACTAACGGTCCAAGAGACCCAGTACTTC.